The 14 T cell receptor beta chains below were found in one sample sequenced in a study of cytomegalovirus exposure and HLA in healthy donors. This PCR relied on a set of 60 Vbeta primers and 13 Jbeta primers. The data were produced by immunoSEQ multiplex PCR, yet TCRdb's version contains in-frame clones alone and is incomplete. The sample yields 80,000 to 130,000 clones, around 72% seen once. The sequencing input was PBMCs. The receptor set was obtained from a male donor in good health and CMV-seropositive.

This chain joins TRBV11-2 and TRBJ2-2; D is undetermined. V lost 5 bases, J lost 6 bases, and 10 bases lay in between. The CDR3 spans 13 residues. Germline V gene sequence: CDR1 SGHAT, CDR2 FQNNGV. The CDR3 nucleotides read TGTGCCAGCAGCCTCGTTTTTGCCGGGGAGCTGTTTTTT. Amino acid sequence: CASSLVFAGELFF.

This clone was seen just once. The J gene is TRBJ2-1, the V gene TRBV13, with 8 bases lining up with TRBD1. The V segment lost 3 bases and the J segment 0 bases; nucleotides outside the gene matches: 1. The CDR3 loop spans 15 amino acids. CDR1 is PRHDT and CDR2 is FYEKMQ in the germline V gene (reference sequence). CDR3 nucleotide sequence: TGTGCCAGCAGCTTCGGACAGGGCTCCTACAATGAGCAGTTCTTC. Translating gives CASSFGQGSYNEQFF. Full variable domain (missing parts from reference TRBV13 and TRBJ2-1): AAGVIQSPRHLIKEKRETATLKCYPIPRHDTVYWYQQGPGQDPQFLISFYEKMQSDKGSIPDRFSAQQFSDYHSELNMSSLELGDSALYFCASSFGQGSYNEQFFGPGTRLTVL.

The chain recombines TRBV5-1 with TRBJ2-7, with 8 bases that match TRBD1. The junction had 26 bases not matched to a gene; V was cut back by 3 bases and J by 6 bases. The CDR3 runs 20 residues. Germline CDR1 and CDR2: SGHRS and YFSETQ. The CDR3 DNA follows: TGCGCCAGCAGCTCGGGGACAGGTCAATCAGTGTGGCCCTTTATCGGCGAGCAGTACTTC. It encodes CASSSGTGQSVWPFIGEQYF. Full variable domain (missing parts from reference TRBV5-1 and TRBJ2-7): KAGVTQTPRYLIKTRGQQVTLSCSPISGHRSVSWYQQTPGQGLQFLFEYFSETQRNKGNFPGRFSGRQFSNSRSEMNVSTLELGDSALYLCASSSGTGQSVWPFIGEQYFGPGTRLTVT.

V is TRBV10-1 and J is TRBJ2-5; TRBD1 might be the D (5 bases). CDR1 and CDR2 (germline): WNHNN, SYGVQD (reference sequence). The CDR3 is 13 amino acids. Trimming took off 2 bases at V and 5 bases at J, with 9 bases between the two ends. CDR3 sequence reads: CASSEGARETQYF. CDR3 sequence (DNA): TGCGCCAGCAGTGAGGGGGCGCGGGAGACCCAGTACTTC.

The genes are TRBV5-6 and TRBJ2-7; D not resolved. Looked up from germline, CDR1 is SGHDT and CDR2 is YYEEEE. The CDR3 totals 14 residues. The V end lost 4 bases, the J end lost 7 bases, and 18 bases lay between the germline ends. CDR3 sequence reads: CASSRSSLGWEQYF. CDR3 nucleotides: TGTGCCAGCAGCCGATCCTCACTGGGCTGGGAGCAGTACTTC.

The chain is built from TRBV7-2 and TRBJ2-1, with D uncertain. Trimming took off 2 bases at V and 2 bases at J, with 10 bases between the two ends. The CDR3 sequence is 15 residues long. Looked up from germline, CDR1 is SGHTA and CDR2 is FQGNSA. The CDR3 loop reads CASSLSSNTYNEQFF. CDR3 bases: TGTGCCAGCAGCTTATCCTCCAACACCTACAATGAGCAGTTCTTC.

This clone was detected only a few times. The rearrangement joins TRBV7-2 to TRBJ1-1; D not resolved. Between the trimmed V and J ends, which lost 3 bases and 8 bases, there was a span of 19 bases. There are 15 residues in the CDR3. Germline V lookup: CDR1 SGHTA, CDR2 FQGNSA. Here the CDR3 reads CASSFLGIIPGEAFF. In DNA, the CDR3 is TGTGCCAGCAGCTTTCTTGGGATCATCCCGGGAGAAGCTTTCTTT. Full variable domain (outside the CDR3, taken from reference TRBV7-2 and TRBJ1-1): GAGVSQSPSNKVTEKGKDVELRCDPISGHTALYWYRQSLGQGLEFLIYFQGNSAPDKSGLPSDRFSAERTGGSVSTLTIQRTQQEDSAVYLCASSFLGIIPGEAFFGQGTRLTVV.

DNA for the CDR3: TGTGCCAGCAGCCAAGGGGGGGGGCAGCGAGCAGATACGCAGTATTTT. Translated, it gives CASSQGGGQRADTQYF. The rearrangement links TRBV4-2 to TRBJ2-3; a possible D gene is TRBD2 (7 bases). CDR3 size: 16 residues. The V gene's germline CDR1 is LGHNA and CDR2 YNFKEQ. V was clipped by 1 base and J by 4 bases, with 15 bases between them.

CDR3 amino acids: CATSKGQGQLLNEQFF. The CDR3 DNA follows: TGTGCCACCAGCAAAGGACAGGGTCAACTCCTAAATGAGCAGTTCTTC. The chain has TRBV15 and TRBJ2-1; 8 bases line up with TRBD1. V shed 4 bases and J 7 bases; nucleotides not matched to a gene: 12. This CDR3 is built from 16 residues. Germline values: CDR1 LNHNV, CDR2 YYDKDF (reference sequence). Complete variable domain (other parts from reference TRBV15 and TRBJ2-1): DAMVIQNPRYQVTQFGKPVTLSCSQTLNHNVMYWYQQKSSQAPKLLFHYYDKDFNNEADTPDNFQSRRPNTSFCFLDIRSPGLGDTAMYLCATSKGQGQLLNEQFFGPGTRLTVL.

The chain employs TRBV7-6 and TRBJ2-5; D may be TRBD1 (5 bases). V was shortened by 5 bases and J by 2 bases, with 9 bases between the two germline ends. This CDR3 has 13 amino acids. Germline V lookup: CDR1 SGHVS, CDR2 FNYEAQ. The CDR3 sequence is CASSPAGQETQYF. The CDR3 nucleotides read TGTGCCAGCAGCCCTGCAGGGCAAGAGACCCAGTACTTC.

This clone was seen more than once but under ten times. Distinct nucleotide sequences in the sample also encode this CDR3. The chain is built from TRBV19 and TRBJ1-2; possible D gene TRBD1, 5 bases. The ends were cut back, 2 bases at V and 2 bases at J, with 9 bases in the middle. Germline-derived CDR1 and CDR2 are LNHDA and SQIVND (reference sequence). The CDR3 consists of 14 residues. The CDR3 DNA follows: TGTGCCAGTAGTATACCGGGACTCAACTATGGCTACACCTTC. Protein sequence: CASSIPGLNYGYTF.

The chain uses TRBV4-3 and TRBJ2-5; D remains ambiguous. Per germline, CDR1 LGHNA and CDR2 YSLEER. Trimming shortened V by 1 base and J by 5 bases, and 11 bases separated the two germline ends. The length of the CDR3 is 14 residues. The CDR3 DNA reads TGCGCCAGCAGCCAAGTTGTGGGCCAGGAGACCCAGTACTTC. Translating it yields CASSQVVGQETQYF.

This chain's CDR3 is CASSVDRGQVEKLFF. CDR3 nucleotide sequence: TGCGCCAGCAGCGTGGACAGGGGGCAGGTTGAAAAACTGTTTTTT. The J gene is TRBJ1-4, the V gene TRBV5-1; TRBD1 agrees at 11 bases. Trimming removed 4 bases from V and 7 bases from J; junction bases left unmatched: 6. The CDR3 sequence is 15 residues long. Germline lookup yields CDR1 SGHRS and CDR2 YFSETQ.

The chain is built from TRBV2 and TRBJ1-2; 8 bases are a match to TRBD1. Per germline, CDR1 SNHLY and CDR2 FYNNEI. Trimming removed 8 bases from V and 4 bases from J; junction bases left unmatched: 6. This CDR3 is 13 amino acids long. The CDR3 loop reads CASQTGTGYGYTF. The CDR3 DNA sequence: TGTGCCAGCCAGACCGGGACAGGCTATGGCTACACCTTC. Variable domain in full (rest from reference TRBV2 and TRBJ1-2): EPEVTQTPSHQVTQMGQEVILRCVPISNHLYFYWYRQILGQKVEFLVSFYNNEISEKSEIFDDQFSVERPDGSNFTLKIRSTKLEDSAMYFCASQTGTGYGYTFGSGTRLTVV.